Detailed here is one T cell receptor (beta chain). Donors of Cohort 3 who recovered were those that had two negative PCRs, clearance, or symptom resolution. Germline V lookup: CDR1 MNHEY, CDR2 SMNVEV (reference sequence). V lost 6 bases to trimming and J lost 4 bases; unmatched junction nucleotides: 5. The CDR3 covers 14 residues. The sample comes from a study of blood T cell repertoires in COVID-19. Overall study: PBMCs, B-cell-depleted T cells, or T cells provided the cDNA or gDNA that made up the material.

Original data processing: Estimates of nucleated cell counts were drawn from the amplification of reference gene primers. TCRdb's table, derived via immunoSEQ multiplex PCR, lists solely in-frame clones and lacks some. V and J calls and clone size follow that table, whereas D and trimming were derived from the DNA. This sample has around 390,000 clones, with about 86% found just once. The chain is built from TRBV27 and TRBJ2-7, with TRBD1 matching over 11 bases. This TCR derives from a woman aged 50 to 60 who had recovered from COVID-19. Sequencing input: PBMCs or T cells enriched from blood (not recorded which). As DNA, the CDR3 is TGTGCCAGCAGGGACAGGGGGCTTGGTTACGAGCAGTACTTC. Encoded protein: CASRDRGLGYEQYF.